This TCR beta chain was identified during a study of cytomegalovirus exposure and HLA in healthy donors. This clone came up once. What it binds is unknown. V was trimmed by 2 bases and J by 0 bases, leaving 16 bases between them. CDR1 and CDR2 from the germline V gene are KGHSH and LQKENI. This CDR3 spans 17 amino acids. Findings of the study overall: Donors belonging to an Asian-associated ancestry cluster reportedly showed fewer N-insertions in productive TCRs than the approximately 700-donor mean, according to what a later analysis found.

The PCR used 60 Vbeta and 13 Jbeta primers. Data came from immunoSEQ multiplex PCR; TCRdb stores just in-frame clones and leaves some out. The data show around 140,000 clones, with 70% to 80% seen just once and approximately 1.8% held by the top ten. The chain recombines TRBV18 with TRBJ1-1; tentatively, D is TRBD1 (6 bases). The clonotype was recovered from a female donor in good health and CMV-seropositive. Sequencing input: PBMCs. The DNA of the CDR3 is TGTGCCAGCTCACCAGGCAGGGGCGGACTCATGAACACTGAAGCTTTCTTT. Its translation is CASSPGRGGLMNTEAFF.